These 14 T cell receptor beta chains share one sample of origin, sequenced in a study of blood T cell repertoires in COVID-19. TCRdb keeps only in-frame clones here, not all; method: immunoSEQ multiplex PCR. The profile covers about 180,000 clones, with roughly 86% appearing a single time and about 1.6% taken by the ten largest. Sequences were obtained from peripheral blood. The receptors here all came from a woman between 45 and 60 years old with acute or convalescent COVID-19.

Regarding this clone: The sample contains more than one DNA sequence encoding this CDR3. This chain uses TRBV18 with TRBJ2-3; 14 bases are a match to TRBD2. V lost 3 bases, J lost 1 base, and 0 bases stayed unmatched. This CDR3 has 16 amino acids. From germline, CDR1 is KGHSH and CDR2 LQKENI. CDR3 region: CASSPGLAGGTDTQYF. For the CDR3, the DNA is TGTGCCAGCTCACCGGGACTAGCGGGAGGCACAGATACGCAGTATTTT.

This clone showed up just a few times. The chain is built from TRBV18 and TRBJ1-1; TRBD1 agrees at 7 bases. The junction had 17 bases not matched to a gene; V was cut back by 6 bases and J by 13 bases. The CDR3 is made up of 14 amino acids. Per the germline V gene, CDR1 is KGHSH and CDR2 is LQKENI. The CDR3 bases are TGTGCCAGCTCCTTCGGGACAGACCAGTTTAATAATTTCTTT. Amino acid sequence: CASSFGTDQFNNFF.

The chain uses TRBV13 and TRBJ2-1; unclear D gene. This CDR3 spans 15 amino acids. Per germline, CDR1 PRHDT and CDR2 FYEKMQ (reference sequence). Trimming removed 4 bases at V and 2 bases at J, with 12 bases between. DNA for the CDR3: TGTGCCAGCAGCTCCGACATGGGCCCCTACAATGAGCAGTTCTTC. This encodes CASSSDMGPYNEQFF. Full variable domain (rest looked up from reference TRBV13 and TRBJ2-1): AAGVIQSPRHLIKEKRETATLKCYPIPRHDTVYWYQQGPGQDPQFLISFYEKMQSDKGSIPDRFSAQQFSDYHSELNMSSLELGDSALYFCASSSDMGPYNEQFFGPGTRLTVL.

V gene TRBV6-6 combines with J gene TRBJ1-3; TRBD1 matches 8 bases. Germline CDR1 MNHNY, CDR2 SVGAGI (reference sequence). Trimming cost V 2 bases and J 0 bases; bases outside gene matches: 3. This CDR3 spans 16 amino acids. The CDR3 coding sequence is TGTGCCAGCAGTTACCAGGGGGCCAGCTCTGGAAACACCATATATTTT. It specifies CASSYQGASSGNTIYF.

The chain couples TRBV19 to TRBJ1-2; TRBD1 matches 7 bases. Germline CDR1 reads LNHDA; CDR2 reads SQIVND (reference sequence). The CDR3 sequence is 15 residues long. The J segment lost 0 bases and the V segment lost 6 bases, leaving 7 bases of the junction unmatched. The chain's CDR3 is CASRNTGTANYGYTF. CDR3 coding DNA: TGTGCCAGTAGAAACACCGGGACAGCTAACTATGGCTACACCTTC.

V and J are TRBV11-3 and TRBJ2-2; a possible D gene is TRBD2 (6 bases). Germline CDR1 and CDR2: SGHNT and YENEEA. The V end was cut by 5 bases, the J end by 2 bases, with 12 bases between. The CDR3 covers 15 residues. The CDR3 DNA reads TGTGCCAGCAGCCGCGGGACTCGTAACACCGGGGAGCTGTTTTTT. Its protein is CASSRGTRNTGELFF.

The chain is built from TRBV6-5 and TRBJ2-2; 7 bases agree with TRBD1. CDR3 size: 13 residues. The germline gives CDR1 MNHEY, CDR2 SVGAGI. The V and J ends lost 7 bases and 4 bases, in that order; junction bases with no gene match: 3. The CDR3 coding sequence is TGTGCCAGCAAAGGACAGGCCACCGGGGAGCTGTTTTTT. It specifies CASKGQATGELFF.

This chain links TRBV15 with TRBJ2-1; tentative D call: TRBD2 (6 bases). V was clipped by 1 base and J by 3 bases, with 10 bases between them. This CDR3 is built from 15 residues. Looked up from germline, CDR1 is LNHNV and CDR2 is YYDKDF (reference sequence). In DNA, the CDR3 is TGTGCCACCAGCAGAGTGGGCGGGGACTACAATGAGCAGTTCTTC. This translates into CATSRVGGDYNEQFF.

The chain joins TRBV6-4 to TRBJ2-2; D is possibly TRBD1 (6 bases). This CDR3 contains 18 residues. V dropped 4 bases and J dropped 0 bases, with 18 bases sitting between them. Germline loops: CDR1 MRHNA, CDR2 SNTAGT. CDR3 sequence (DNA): TGTGCCAGCAGTGTAATCGCTGCTGGACAGACGAACACCGGGGAGCTGTTTTTT. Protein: CASSVIAAGQTNTGELFF.

The CDR3 protein is CASSIGGRGINEQFF. Written as DNA, the CDR3 is TGTGCCAGTAGTATCGGGGGACGGGGAATCAATGAGCAGTTCTTC. The chain recombines TRBV19 with TRBJ2-1; tentatively, D is TRBD2 (6 bases). V lost 3 bases, J lost 6 bases, and 15 bases lay in between. The CDR3 contains 15 residues. CDR1 and CDR2 from the germline V gene are LNHDA and SQIVND (reference sequence).

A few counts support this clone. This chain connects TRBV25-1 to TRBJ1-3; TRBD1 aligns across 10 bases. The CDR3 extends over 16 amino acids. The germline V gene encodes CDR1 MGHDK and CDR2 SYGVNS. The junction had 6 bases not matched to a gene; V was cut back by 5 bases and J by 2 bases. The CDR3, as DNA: TGTGCCAGCAGTAGAACCGGGACAGGGGCTGGAAACACCATATATTTT. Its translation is CASSRTGTGAGNTIYF.

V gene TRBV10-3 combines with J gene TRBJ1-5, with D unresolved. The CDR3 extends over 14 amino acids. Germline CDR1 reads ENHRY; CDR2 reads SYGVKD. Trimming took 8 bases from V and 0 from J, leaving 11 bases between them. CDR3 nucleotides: TGTGCCATCGCGGAGACGACTAGCAATCAGCCCCAGCATTTT. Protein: CAIAETTSNQPQHF.

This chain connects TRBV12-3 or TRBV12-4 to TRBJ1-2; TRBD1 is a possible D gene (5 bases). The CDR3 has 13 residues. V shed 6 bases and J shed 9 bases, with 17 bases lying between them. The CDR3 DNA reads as TGTGCCAGCAGATTGTCCGGGACTCAAAGCTACACCTTC. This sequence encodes CASRLSGTQSYTF.

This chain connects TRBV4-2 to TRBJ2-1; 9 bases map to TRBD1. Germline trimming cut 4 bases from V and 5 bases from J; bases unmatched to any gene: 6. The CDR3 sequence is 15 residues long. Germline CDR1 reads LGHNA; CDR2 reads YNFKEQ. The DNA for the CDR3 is TGTGCCAGCAGCCCGGACAGGGGCAAGAACAATGAGCAGTTCTTC. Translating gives CASSPDRGKNNEQFF.